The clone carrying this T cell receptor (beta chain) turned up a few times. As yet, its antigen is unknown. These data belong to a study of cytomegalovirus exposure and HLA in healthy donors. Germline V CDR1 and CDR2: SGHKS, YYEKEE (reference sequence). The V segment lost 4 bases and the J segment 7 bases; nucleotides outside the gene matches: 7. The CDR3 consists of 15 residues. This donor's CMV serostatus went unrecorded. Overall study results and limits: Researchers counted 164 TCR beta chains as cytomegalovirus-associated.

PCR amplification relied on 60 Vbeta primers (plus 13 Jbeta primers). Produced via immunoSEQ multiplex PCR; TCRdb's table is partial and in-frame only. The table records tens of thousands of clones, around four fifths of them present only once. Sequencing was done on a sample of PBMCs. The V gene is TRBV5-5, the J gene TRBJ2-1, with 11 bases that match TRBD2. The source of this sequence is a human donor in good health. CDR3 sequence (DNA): TGTGCCAGCAGCACCACTAGCGGGGGAACTAATGAGCAGTTCTTC. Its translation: CASSTTSGGTNEQFF.